The source of this T cell receptor beta chain is a study of shared clonotypes between healthy human individuals. Naive CD8 isolation took CD45RO-negative cells positively selected for CCR7 and excluded terminally differentiated effector memory CD45RA+ cells. Original handling: With immunoSEQ giving junction-only sequences and no quality scores, filtering differed. Profiled with immunoSEQ multiplex PCR; TCRdb holds only in-frame clones, not every one. That table gives V, J and clone size, and the DNA gave D and trimming. This table holds millions of clones, about 93% found once. The CDR3 totals 19 residues. V shed 3 bases and J 5 bases; nucleotides not matched to a gene: 17. Germline V gene sequence: CDR1 MGHRA, CDR2 YSYEKL. In its sample, this clone was seen once.

This sequence originates from a man in his late teens or twenties in good health. Some clones in this sample may be carry-over from other donors' samples. The sample was naive CD8+ T cells from PBMCs. The V and J genes are TRBV4-1 and TRBJ1-5; 9 nucleotides agree with TRBD1. The DNA for the CDR3 is TGCGCCAGCAGCCAGTCTCGCGGGACAGGGTTTGACGCGTATCAGCCCCAGCATTTT. Translation gives CASSQSRGTGFDAYQPQHF.